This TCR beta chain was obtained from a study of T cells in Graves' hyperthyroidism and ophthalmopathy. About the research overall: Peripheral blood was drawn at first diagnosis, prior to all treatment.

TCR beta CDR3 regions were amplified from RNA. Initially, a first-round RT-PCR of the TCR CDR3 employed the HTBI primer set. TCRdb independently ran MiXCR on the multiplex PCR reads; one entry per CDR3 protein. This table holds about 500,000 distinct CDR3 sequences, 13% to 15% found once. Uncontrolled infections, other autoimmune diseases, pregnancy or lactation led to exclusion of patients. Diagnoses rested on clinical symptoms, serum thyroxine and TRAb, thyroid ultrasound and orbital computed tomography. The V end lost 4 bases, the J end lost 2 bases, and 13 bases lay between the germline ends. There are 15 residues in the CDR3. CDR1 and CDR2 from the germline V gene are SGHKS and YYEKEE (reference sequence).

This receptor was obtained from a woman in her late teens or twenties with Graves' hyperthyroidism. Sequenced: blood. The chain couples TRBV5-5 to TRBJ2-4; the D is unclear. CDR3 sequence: CASSTRVPPKNIQYF. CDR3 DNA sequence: TGTGCCAGCAGCACCCGTGTACCCCCCAAAAACATTCAGTACTTC. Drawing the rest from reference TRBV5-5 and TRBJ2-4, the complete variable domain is DAGVTQSPTHLIKTRGQQVTLRCSPISGHKSVSWYQQVLGQGPQFIFQYYEKEERGRGNFPDRFSARQFPNYSSELNVNALLLGDSALYLCASSTRVPPKNIQYFGAGTRLSVL.